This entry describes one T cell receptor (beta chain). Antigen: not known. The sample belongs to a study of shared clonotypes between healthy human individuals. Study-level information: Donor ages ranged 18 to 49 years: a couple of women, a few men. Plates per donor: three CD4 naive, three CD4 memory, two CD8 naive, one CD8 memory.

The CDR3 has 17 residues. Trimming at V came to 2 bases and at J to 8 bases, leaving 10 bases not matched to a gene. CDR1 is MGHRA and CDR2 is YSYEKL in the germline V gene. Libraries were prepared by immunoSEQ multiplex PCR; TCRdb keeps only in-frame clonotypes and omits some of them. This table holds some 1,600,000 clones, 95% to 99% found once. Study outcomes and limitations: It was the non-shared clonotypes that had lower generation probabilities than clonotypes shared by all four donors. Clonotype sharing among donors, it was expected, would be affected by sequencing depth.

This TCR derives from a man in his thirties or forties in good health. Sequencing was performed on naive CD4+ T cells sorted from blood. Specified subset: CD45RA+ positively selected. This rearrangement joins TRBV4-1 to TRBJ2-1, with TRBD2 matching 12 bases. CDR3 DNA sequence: TGCGCCAGCAGCCAACACCTTACTAGCGGGAGGATCGATGAGCAGTTCTTC. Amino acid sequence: CASSQHLTSGRIDEQFF.